This TCR beta chain appears in the sequencing data of a study of T cells expressing NK-cell markers. On the study more broadly: Seven of the eight sequenced donors were classified as HCMV-seropositive, and one was classified as seronegative.

The cDNA for TCR beta came from 5'RACE template switching with UMIs. TCRdb re-called the 5' RACE reads; every CDR3 protein appears as one record, without DNA. The repertoire table contains roughly 450,000 distinct CDR3 sequences. Germline V gives CDR1 MNHEY, CDR2 SMNVEV (reference sequence). The CDR3 totals 16 residues. Study results and limitations: Once again these clonotypes came out on top in the CD3+CD56-NKG2C+ fraction of a few donors. A range of roughly 1.0-8% of CD8+ T cells consisted of dominant NKG2C+ clonotypes in several donors.

Note on this clonotype: Its antigen is undetermined.

Input material: blood T cells: a sorted CD56 or NKG2C T cell subset, CD4+ or CD8+ T cells, or bulk PBMC T cells (not recorded which). The sequence was obtained from a woman aged 50 to 60 in good health. This chain connects TRBV27 to TRBJ2-3; the D call from TCRdb, TRBD2, cannot be confirmed without DNA. CDR3: CASQKRLAPSTDTQYF.